By its share, the clone carrying this T cell receptor beta chain is medium-sized (0.01 to 0.1%). The antigen is undetermined. The sample is drawn from a study of T-cell memory formation after mild COVID-19. Study at large: In these data, TCR clusters were largely donor specific.

Overall study results and limits: In pre-infection memory, a portion of responding clones appeared, which suggested that cross-reactive memory joined. Day 15 to 85 contracting clones showed balanced CD4/CD8; day 15 to 37 expanders favored CD4+.

Germline V gene sequence: CDR1 SEHNR, CDR2 FQNEAQ (reference sequence). V dropped 0 bases and J dropped 6 bases, with 11 bases sitting between them. This CDR3 is built from 15 residues. UMIs and sample barcodes were carried by the TCR alpha and TCR beta cDNA libraries that 5'RACE produced using constant-segment primers. One entry per CDR3 protein, called by TCRdb with MiXCR from the 5' RACE reads. The profile covers around 5,000 distinct CDR3 sequences, with about 42% appearing a single time and around 2.5% taken by the ten largest. V gene TRBV7-9 combines with J gene TRBJ1-4; D gene unclear. The specimen was PBMCs or a T cell subset sorted from them (not recorded which). The TCR originated in an adult who had mild COVID-19 (a few samples of this study predate the infection). Cell type and time point are not known. CDR3 nucleotides: TGTGCCAGCAGCTTAGCGCTTGGGCAGTATGAAAAACTGTTTTTT. This encodes CASSLALGQYEKLFF.